This T cell receptor beta chain was sequenced in a study of T cell changes during pregnancy in multiple sclerosis. The CDR3 consists of 16 residues. With V trimmed by 10 bases and J by 0 bases, 11 bases remained unmatched. Germline V gene lookup returns CDR1 SGHVS and CDR2 FNYEAQ. TCRdb keeps only in-frame clones here, not all; method: immunoSEQ multiplex PCR. The table lists 99,000 or so clones, roughly 92% of them singletons. Sequencing used peripheral blood, obtained after pregnancy. The chain couples TRBV7-6 to TRBJ2-3; TRBD2 aligns across 9 bases. The TCR comes from a female donor with multiple sclerosis, enrolled in a pregnancy study. CDR3 in DNA: TGTGCCACCTCCGGGGTAGCGGGGGTAAGCACAGATACGCAGTATTTT. Protein sequence: CATSGVAGVSTDTQYF. The complete variable domain, with remaining parts taken from reference TRBV7-6 and TRBJ2-3, reads GAGVSQSPRYKVTKRGQDVALRCDPISGHVSLYWYRQALGQGPEFLTYFNYEAQQDKSGLPNDRFSAERPEGSISTLTIQRTEQRDSAMYRCATSGVAGVSTDTQYFGPGTRLTVL.